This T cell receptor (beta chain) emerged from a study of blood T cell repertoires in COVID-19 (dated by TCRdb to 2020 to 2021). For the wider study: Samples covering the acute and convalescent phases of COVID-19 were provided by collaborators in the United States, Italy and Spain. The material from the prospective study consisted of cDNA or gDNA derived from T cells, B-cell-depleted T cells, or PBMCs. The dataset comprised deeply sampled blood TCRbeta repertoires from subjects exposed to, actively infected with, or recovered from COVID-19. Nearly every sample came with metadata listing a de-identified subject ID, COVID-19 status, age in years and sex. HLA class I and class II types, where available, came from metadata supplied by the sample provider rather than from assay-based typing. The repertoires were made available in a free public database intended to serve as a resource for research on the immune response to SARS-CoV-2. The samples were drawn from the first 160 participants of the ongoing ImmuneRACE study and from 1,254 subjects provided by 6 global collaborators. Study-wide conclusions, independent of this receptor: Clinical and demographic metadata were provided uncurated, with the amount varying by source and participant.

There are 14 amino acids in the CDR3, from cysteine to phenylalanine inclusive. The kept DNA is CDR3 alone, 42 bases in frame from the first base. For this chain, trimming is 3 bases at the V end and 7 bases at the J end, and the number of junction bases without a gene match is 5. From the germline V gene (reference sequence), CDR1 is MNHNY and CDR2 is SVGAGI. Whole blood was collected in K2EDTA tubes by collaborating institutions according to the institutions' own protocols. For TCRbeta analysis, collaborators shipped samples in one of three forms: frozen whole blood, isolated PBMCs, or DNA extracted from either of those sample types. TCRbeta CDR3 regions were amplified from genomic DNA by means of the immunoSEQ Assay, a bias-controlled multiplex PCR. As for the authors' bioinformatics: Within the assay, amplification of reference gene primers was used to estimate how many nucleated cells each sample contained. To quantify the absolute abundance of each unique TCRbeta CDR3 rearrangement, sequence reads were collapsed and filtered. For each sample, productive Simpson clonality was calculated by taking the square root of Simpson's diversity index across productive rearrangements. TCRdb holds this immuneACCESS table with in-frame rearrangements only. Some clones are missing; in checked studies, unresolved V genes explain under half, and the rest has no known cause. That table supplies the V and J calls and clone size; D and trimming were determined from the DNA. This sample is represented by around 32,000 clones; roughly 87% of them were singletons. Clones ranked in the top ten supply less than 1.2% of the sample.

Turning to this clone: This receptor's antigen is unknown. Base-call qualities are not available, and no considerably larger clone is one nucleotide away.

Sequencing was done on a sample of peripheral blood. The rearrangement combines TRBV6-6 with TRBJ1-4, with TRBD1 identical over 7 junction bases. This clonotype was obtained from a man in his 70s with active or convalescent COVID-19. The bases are TGTGCCAGCAGTTATCAACAGGGGATTGAAAAACTGTTTTTT. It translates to CASSYQQGIEKLFF.